The clone carrying this T cell receptor (beta chain) appeared many times. Its antigen is as yet unknown. This specimen belongs to a study of Graves' ophthalmopathy and Graves' hyperthyroidism. Researchers took RNA transcripts and amplified TCR beta CDR3 regions from them. The library came from an HTBI-primed first-round RT-PCR and a second-round multiplex PCR. TCRdb analysed the multiplex PCR reads with MiXCR anew, one entry per CDR3 protein. The sample carries 740,000 or so distinct CDR3 sequences, 40% recorded once. Study-wide points: The blood repertoire also included most expanded thyroid clonotypes above 0.001 frequency.

CDR3 size: 14 residues. V was trimmed by 4 bases and J by 3 bases, leaving 13 bases between them. Germline V gives CDR1 SGHKS, CDR2 YYEKEE (reference sequence). The sequenced sample was peripheral blood. The V and J genes are TRBV5-5 and TRBJ1-2; D may be TRBD1 (5 bases). The source is an adult man with Graves' ophthalmopathy. The chain's CDR3 is CASSLSGTHYGYTF. The DNA for the CDR3 is TGTGCCAGCAGCCTGTCCGGGACTCACTATGGCTACACCTTC.